This T cell receptor (beta chain) was recorded in a study of blood T cell repertoires in COVID-19. Overall study: The United States, Italy and Spain supplied acute and convalescent COVID-19 samples. PBMCs, B-cell-depleted T cells, or T cells were the source of the cDNA or gDNA that made up the material.

Per the original methods: Estimates of nucleated cell counts were drawn from the amplification of reference gene primers. TCRdb's copy holds only in-frame clones and misses some; the assay was immunoSEQ multiplex PCR. V and J calls and clone size follow that table, whereas D and trimming were derived from the DNA. The sample has 90,000 to 100,000 clones, approximately 81% seen once. The V and J ends lost 8 bases and 6 bases respectively, with 26 bases between them. Germline values: CDR1 MDHEN, CDR2 SYDVKM. The CDR3 loop spans 16 amino acids. The genes are TRBV28 and TRBJ2-7, with D possibly matching TRBD1 (5 bases). The sequence was collected from a man between 60 and 75 years old with acute or convalescent COVID-19. The sequenced sample was peripheral blood. The CDR3 reads CASSSRGHPVRGEQYV. The CDR3 nucleotides read TGTGCCAGCTCTTCTCGCGGACATCCCGTTCGTGGCGAGCAGTACGTC.